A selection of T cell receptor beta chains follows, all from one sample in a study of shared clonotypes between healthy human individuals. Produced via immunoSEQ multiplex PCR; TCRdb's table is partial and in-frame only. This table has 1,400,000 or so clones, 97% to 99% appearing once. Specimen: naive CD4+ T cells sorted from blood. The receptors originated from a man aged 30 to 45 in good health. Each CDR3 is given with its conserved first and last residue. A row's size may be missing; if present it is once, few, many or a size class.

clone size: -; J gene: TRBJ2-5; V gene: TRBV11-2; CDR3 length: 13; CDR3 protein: CASSLDWQGPQYF
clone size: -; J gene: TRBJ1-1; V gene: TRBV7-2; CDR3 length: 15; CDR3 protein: CASSLARGPNTEAFF
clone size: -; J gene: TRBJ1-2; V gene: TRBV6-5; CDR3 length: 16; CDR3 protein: CASSYSTRATNYGYTF
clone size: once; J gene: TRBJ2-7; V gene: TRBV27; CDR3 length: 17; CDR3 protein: CASSPPGLAGDLYEQYF
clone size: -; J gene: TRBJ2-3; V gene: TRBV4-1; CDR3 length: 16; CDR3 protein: CASSQDVPSGTDTQYF
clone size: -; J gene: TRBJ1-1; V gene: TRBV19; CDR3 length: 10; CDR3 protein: CASGGTEAFF
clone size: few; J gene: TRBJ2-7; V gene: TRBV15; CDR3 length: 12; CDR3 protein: CATSRDRYEQYF
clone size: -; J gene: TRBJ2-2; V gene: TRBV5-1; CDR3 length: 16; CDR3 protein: CASTFRVAGDPGELFF
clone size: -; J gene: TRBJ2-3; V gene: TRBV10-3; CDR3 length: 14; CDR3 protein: CAISVSGSTDTQYF
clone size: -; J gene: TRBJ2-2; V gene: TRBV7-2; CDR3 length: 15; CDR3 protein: CASSFSGFDTGELFF
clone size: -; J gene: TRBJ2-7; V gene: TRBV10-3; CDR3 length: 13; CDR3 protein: CAIKDEPDYEQYF
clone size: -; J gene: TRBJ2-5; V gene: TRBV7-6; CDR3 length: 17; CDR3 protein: CASSLARAGGHSETQYF
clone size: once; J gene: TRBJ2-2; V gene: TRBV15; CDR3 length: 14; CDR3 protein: CATSRSGDTGELFF
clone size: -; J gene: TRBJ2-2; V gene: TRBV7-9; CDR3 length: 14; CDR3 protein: CASSLEFDTGELFF
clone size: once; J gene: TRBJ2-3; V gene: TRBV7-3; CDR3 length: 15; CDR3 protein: CASSSGGQGSDTQYF
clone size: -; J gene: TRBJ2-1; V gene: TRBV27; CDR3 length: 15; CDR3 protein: CASSKPRLANNEQFF
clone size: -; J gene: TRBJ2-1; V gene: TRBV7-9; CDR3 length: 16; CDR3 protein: CASSFRTGQSYNEQFF
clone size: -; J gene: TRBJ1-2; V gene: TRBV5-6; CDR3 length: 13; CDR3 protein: CASSLGQSYGYTF